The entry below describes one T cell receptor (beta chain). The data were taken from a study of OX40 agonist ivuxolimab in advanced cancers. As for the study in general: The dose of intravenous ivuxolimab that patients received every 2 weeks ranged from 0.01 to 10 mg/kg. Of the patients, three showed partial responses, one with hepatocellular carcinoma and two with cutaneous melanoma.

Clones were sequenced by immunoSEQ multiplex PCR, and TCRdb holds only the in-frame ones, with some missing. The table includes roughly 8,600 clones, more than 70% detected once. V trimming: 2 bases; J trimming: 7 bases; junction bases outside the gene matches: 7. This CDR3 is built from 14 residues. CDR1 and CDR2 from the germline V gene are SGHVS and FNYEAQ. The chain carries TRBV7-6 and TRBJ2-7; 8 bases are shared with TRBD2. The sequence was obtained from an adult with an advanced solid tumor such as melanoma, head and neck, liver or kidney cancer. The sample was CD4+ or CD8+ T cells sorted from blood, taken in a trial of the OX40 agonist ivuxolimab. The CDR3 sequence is CASSLRGGGTEQYF. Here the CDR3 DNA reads TGTGCCAGCAGCTTAAGGGGCGGGGGGACTGAGCAGTACTTC.